Listed below are T cell receptor beta chains from one sample, sequenced in a study of cytomegalovirus exposure and HLA in healthy donors. Some clones are missing from TCRdb's copy, which holds only in-frame ones; the method was immunoSEQ multiplex PCR. This table has 90,000 to 150,000 clones, around 87% appearing once. The sequencing sample was made of PBMCs. Receptors originate from a woman aged 18-29 years in good health and CMV-seropositive. CDR3s include the opening cysteine and the closing phenylalanine or tryptophan. D genes are given only for firm matches. Clone size is stated in some rows and not others, as once, few, many or a class when expanded.

v_call	j_call	clone_size	d_call	cdr3_aa	cdr3_nt
TRBV14	TRBJ1-2	few	NA	CASSQLEDGYTF	TGTGCCAGCAGCCAACTGGAGGACGGCTACACCTTC
TRBV10-3	TRBJ2-3	NA	NA	CAISEGEPDTQYF	TGTGCCATCAGTGAGGGGGAGCCGGATACGCAGTATTTT
TRBV11-3	TRBJ1-2	NA	NA	CASSFGQKNDGYTF	TGTGCCAGCAGCTTTGGACAAAAAAACGATGGCTACACCTTC
TRBV19	TRBJ1-1	few	NA	CASSITGPYEAFF	TGTGCCAGTAGTATCACAGGGCCTTATGAAGCTTTCTTT
TRBV4-2	TRBJ2-1	once	NA	CASSQEVSVYYNEQFF	TGTGCCAGCAGCCAAGAGGTTAGCGTTTATTACAATGAGCAGTTCTTC
TRBV7-7	TRBJ2-5	NA	TRBD2	CASSPGGIEKETQYF	TGTGCTAGCAGCCCGGGGGGGATAGAGAAAGAGACCCAGTACTTC
TRBV5-1	TRBJ1-2	NA	NA	CASSSGQSLGYGYTF	TGCGCCAGCAGCTCCGGACAGAGCCTAGGCTATGGCTACACCTTC
TRBV5-1	TRBJ2-3	NA	TRBD1	CASSLLGQATDTQYF	TGCGCCAGCAGCTTGTTAGGACAGGCTACAGATACGCAGTATTTT
TRBV5-8	TRBJ2-5	NA	NA	CASSWGSQETQYF	TGTGCCAGCAGCTGGGGCAGTCAAGAGACCCAGTACTTC
TRBV30	TRBJ1-1	few	NA	CAWIGGTVNTEAFF	TGTGCCTGGATTGGAGGGACGGTGAACACTGAAGCTTTCTTT
TRBV7-2	TRBJ1-2	NA	NA	CASSLESGNKYGYTF	TGTGCCAGCAGCTTAGAGTCAGGGAACAAGTATGGCTACACCTTC
TRBV4-1	TRBJ1-5	NA	NA	CASSQARENNQPQHF	TGCGCCAGCAGCCAAGCCAGGGAAAACAATCAGCCCCAGCATTTT
TRBV10-3	TRBJ2-5	NA	TRBD1	CATADRGPETQYF	TGTGCCACTGCCGACAGGGGGCCGGAGACCCAGTACTTC
TRBV11-3	TRBJ1-1	once	NA	CASSFAGGSTEAFF	TGTGCCAGCAGCTTCGCGGGGGGATCCACTGAAGCTTTCTTT
TRBV30	TRBJ2-7	few	NA	CAWSTAYEQYF	TGTGCCTGGAGTACAGCCTACGAGCAGTACTTC
TRBV5-1	TRBJ2-1	NA	TRBD2	CASRRGTSGANEQFF	TGCGCCAGCAGACGCGGGACTAGCGGGGCCAATGAGCAGTTCTTC
TRBV6-1	TRBJ1-1	NA	TRBD1	CASRRGQETEAFF	TGTGCCAGCAGGCGTGGACAGGAAACTGAAGCTTTCTTT
TRBV2	TRBJ2-7	once	NA	CASSEHSGTIYEQYF	TGTGCCAGCAGCGAACACTCCGGGACAATCTACGAGCAGTACTTC
TRBV7-9	TRBJ2-2	NA	NA	CASSSTGISNTGELFF	TGTGCCAGCAGCTCCACAGGGATCTCGAACACCGGGGAGCTGTTTTTT
TRBV5-6	TRBJ2-6	NA	NA	CASSPGAGANVLTF	TGTGCCAGCAGCCCGGGGGCTGGGGCCAACGTCCTGACTTTC
TRBV2	TRBJ1-2	NA	TRBD1	CASSHGQGTGYTF	TGTGCCAGCAGCCACGGACAGGGGACTGGCTACACCTTC
TRBV5-1	TRBJ1-2	NA	TRBD1	CASSLAGDRAYGYTF	TGCGCCAGCAGCTTGGCCGGGGACAGGGCCTATGGCTACACCTTC
TRBV11-3	TRBJ1-1	NA	TRBD1	CASSHRQGIGHTEAFF	TGTGCCAGCAGCCACCGACAGGGAATCGGCCACACTGAAGCTTTCTTT
TRBV6-5	TRBJ1-3	NA	TRBD1	CASSLLGTGGNTIYF	TGTGCCAGCAGCTTACTCGGGACAGGCGGAAACACCATATATTTT
TRBV9	TRBJ1-3	NA	NA	CASSVGQMSSGNTIYF	TGTGCCAGCAGCGTAGGACAGATGAGCTCTGGAAACACCATATATTTT
TRBV10-1	TRBJ2-3	NA	NA	CASPGITLTDTQYF	TGCGCCAGCCCCGGGATAACGCTCACAGATACGCAGTATTTT
TRBV11-3	TRBJ1-2	NA	NA	CASSGTPYGYTF	TGTGCCAGTTCCGGGACACCCTATGGCTACACCTTC